The rows below give T cell receptor beta chains drawn from one sample of a study of shared clonotypes between healthy human individuals. The data were produced by immunoSEQ multiplex PCR, yet TCRdb's version contains in-frame clones alone and is incomplete. The table records a few million clones, roughly 92% of them present only once. Sequences were obtained from naive CD4+ T cells from PBMCs. The receptors stem from a man between 18 and 29 years old in good health. Some clones in this sample may be carry-over from other donors' samples. Both conserved end residues are part of each CDR3. Expanded clones are given a class, and other clones once, few, many or no size at all.

j_call: TRBJ2-7
v_call: TRBV7-9
clone_size: -
cdr3_aa: CASSLERGAYEQYF

j_call: TRBJ1-2
v_call: TRBV5-5
clone_size: -
cdr3_aa: CASSSGQHYGYTF

j_call: TRBJ2-2
v_call: TRBV5-1
clone_size: -
cdr3_aa: CASSLSSTGELFF

j_call: TRBJ1-4
v_call: TRBV9
clone_size: -
cdr3_aa: CASSVGGSQTNEKLFF

j_call: TRBJ1-4
v_call: TRBV15
clone_size: -
cdr3_aa: CATSRDMGAEKLFF

j_call: TRBJ2-2
v_call: TRBV11-2
clone_size: -
cdr3_aa: CASSPTGGRGELFF

j_call: TRBJ1-3
v_call: TRBV9
clone_size: -
cdr3_aa: CASSPEVRGTGNTIYF

j_call: TRBJ1-1
v_call: TRBV6-5
clone_size: -
cdr3_aa: CASSYGALVNTEAFF

j_call: TRBJ2-1
v_call: TRBV27
clone_size: -
cdr3_aa: CASSLQRNNEQFF

j_call: TRBJ2-1
v_call: TRBV9
clone_size: -
cdr3_aa: CASSGGGTRAYNEQFF

j_call: TRBJ1-5
v_call: TRBV18
clone_size: -
cdr3_aa: CASSPDLSNQPQHF

j_call: TRBJ2-3
v_call: TRBV28
clone_size: -
cdr3_aa: CASSLREGTDTQYF

j_call: TRBJ2-3
v_call: TRBV7-2
clone_size: -
cdr3_aa: CASSSIGTDTQYF

j_call: TRBJ2-1
v_call: TRBV5-1
clone_size: -
cdr3_aa: CASSLEWTGMNEQFF

j_call: TRBJ2-5
v_call: TRBV4-1
clone_size: -
cdr3_aa: CASSQGARDRVETQYF

j_call: TRBJ1-1
v_call: TRBV28
clone_size: -
cdr3_aa: CASSLDLTGGYTEAFF

j_call: TRBJ1-2
v_call: TRBV20-1
clone_size: -
cdr3_aa: CSARVNYGYTF

j_call: TRBJ1-2
v_call: TRBV9
clone_size: -
cdr3_aa: CASSAGQGALANYGYTF

j_call: TRBJ2-5
v_call: TRBV10-3
clone_size: -
cdr3_aa: CAISDTGFMQYF

j_call: TRBJ2-5
v_call: TRBV6-6
clone_size: -
cdr3_aa: CASSYGRTQETQYF

j_call: TRBJ2-1
v_call: TRBV5-1
clone_size: -
cdr3_aa: CASSLGGQEGPGEQFF

j_call: TRBJ2-7
v_call: TRBV5-1
clone_size: -
cdr3_aa: CASSLGGRSYEQYF

j_call: TRBJ1-3
v_call: TRBV5-1
clone_size: -
cdr3_aa: CASSFSGGNTIYF

j_call: TRBJ2-1
v_call: TRBV4-3
clone_size: -
cdr3_aa: CASSYNAERESYNEQFF

j_call: TRBJ2-7
v_call: TRBV18
clone_size: -
cdr3_aa: CASSPSGGTGDYEQYF

j_call: TRBJ1-5
v_call: TRBV27
clone_size: -
cdr3_aa: CASSLSELQPQHF

j_call: TRBJ1-1
v_call: TRBV6-5
clone_size: -
cdr3_aa: CASSSGTKYAFF

j_call: TRBJ1-2
v_call: TRBV5-1
clone_size: -
cdr3_aa: CASSLTGVDGYTF

j_call: TRBJ2-1
v_call: TRBV30
clone_size: -
cdr3_aa: CAWTAGFYNEQFF

j_call: TRBJ1-4
v_call: TRBV10-3
clone_size: -
cdr3_aa: CATRDSRSDEKLFF

j_call: TRBJ1-3
v_call: TRBV7-8
clone_size: -
cdr3_aa: CASSDWTDSGNTIYF

j_call: TRBJ1-2
v_call: TRBV28
clone_size: few
cdr3_aa: CASSPGNYGYTF

j_call: TRBJ2-2
v_call: TRBV19
clone_size: -
cdr3_aa: CASRDYKGKTGELFF

j_call: TRBJ2-7
v_call: TRBV11-3
clone_size: -
cdr3_aa: CASSRRGSSYEQYF

j_call: TRBJ1-4
v_call: TRBV7-4
clone_size: -
cdr3_aa: CASSTPRWVRGTAGEKLFF

j_call: TRBJ1-1
v_call: TRBV5-4
clone_size: -
cdr3_aa: CASSLVQGLNTEAFF

j_call: TRBJ2-7
v_call: TRBV27
clone_size: -
cdr3_aa: CASRRSLTGVYEQYF

j_call: TRBJ1-1
v_call: TRBV10-1
clone_size: few
cdr3_aa: CASSDPGRTAFF

j_call: TRBJ2-7
v_call: TRBV5-1
clone_size: -
cdr3_aa: CASSLGVGTGGSEQYF

j_call: TRBJ2-2
v_call: TRBV5-1
clone_size: -
cdr3_aa: CASSSLAGKTGELFF

j_call: TRBJ2-2
v_call: TRBV27
clone_size: -
cdr3_aa: CASSPSEYGGFTGELFF

j_call: TRBJ2-5
v_call: TRBV18
clone_size: -
cdr3_aa: CASSPTGASETQYF

j_call: TRBJ2-4
v_call: TRBV7-3
clone_size: -
cdr3_aa: CASSLTEVAKNIQYF

j_call: TRBJ1-5
v_call: TRBV23-1
clone_size: -
cdr3_aa: CASSQGAGSFPNQPQHF

j_call: TRBJ2-3
v_call: TRBV10-2
clone_size: once
cdr3_aa: CASRGGKGADTQYF

j_call: TRBJ2-3
v_call: TRBV4-1
clone_size: -
cdr3_aa: CASSPTRLDPATDTQYF

j_call: TRBJ1-3
v_call: TRBV2
clone_size: few
cdr3_aa: CASSRDRGNTIYF

j_call: TRBJ2-4
v_call: TRBV19
clone_size: -
cdr3_aa: CASSIDPRGGNIQYF

j_call: TRBJ1-2
v_call: TRBV4-3
clone_size: -
cdr3_aa: CASSQEGRVRGYTF

j_call: TRBJ2-7
v_call: TRBV6-5
clone_size: -
cdr3_aa: CASSYSSTSGIYEQYF

j_call: TRBJ1-4
v_call: TRBV5-1
clone_size: -
cdr3_aa: CASSLSLGAANEKLFF

j_call: TRBJ2-3
v_call: TRBV29-1
clone_size: -
cdr3_aa: CSVTPGPDTQYF

j_call: TRBJ2-7
v_call: TRBV9
clone_size: once
cdr3_aa: CASSVQRTDEQYF